This section outlines one T cell receptor beta chain sequence together with its context. The source of the sample is a study of cytomegalovirus exposure and HLA in healthy donors. Study-level information: T cells numbering about 200 million yielded more than 95 million unique TCR beta sequences in an earlier analysis.

The V and J ends lost 7 bases and 3 bases, in that order; junction bases with no gene match: 11. Germline-derived CDR1 and CDR2 are SGHTA and FQGTGA. This CDR3 is built from 16 residues. PCR was performed using 60 Vbeta and 13 Jbeta primers. Assay used: immunoSEQ multiplex PCR; TCRdb lists only in-frame clones, some missing. The sample lists 150,000 to 200,000 clones, around 75% occurring once. Among the donors, all were healthy bone marrow donors. The clonotype comes from a male donor in good health and CMV-seronegative. The chain recombines TRBV7-3 with TRBJ1-2, with 10 nucleotides matching TRBD1. The sequencing sample was made of PBMCs. The CDR3 sequence: CASTVTGGPPDYGYTF. The CDR3 bases are TGTGCCAGCACCGTGACAGGGGGCCCCCCGGACTATGGCTACACCTTC.